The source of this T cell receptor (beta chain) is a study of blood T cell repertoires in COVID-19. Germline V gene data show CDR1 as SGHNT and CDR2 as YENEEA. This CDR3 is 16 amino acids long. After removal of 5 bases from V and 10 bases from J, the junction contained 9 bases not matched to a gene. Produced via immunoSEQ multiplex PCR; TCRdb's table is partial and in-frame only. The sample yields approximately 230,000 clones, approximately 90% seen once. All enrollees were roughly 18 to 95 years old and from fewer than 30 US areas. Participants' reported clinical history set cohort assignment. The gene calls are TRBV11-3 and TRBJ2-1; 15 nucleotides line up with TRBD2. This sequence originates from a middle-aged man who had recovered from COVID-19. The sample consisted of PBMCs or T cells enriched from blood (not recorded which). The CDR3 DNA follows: TGTGCCAGCAGCCCCCAGGGACTAGCGGGGGGTGGGGAGCAGTTCTTC. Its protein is CASSPQGLAGGGEQFF. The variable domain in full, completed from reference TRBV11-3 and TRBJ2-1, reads EAGVVQSPRYKIIEKKQPVAFWCNPISGHNTLYWYLQNLGQGPELLIRYENEEAVDDSQLPKDRFSAERLKGVDSTLKIQPAELGDSAVYLCASSPQGLAGGGEQFFGPGTRLTVL.